This TCR beta chain was captured in a study of shared clonotypes between healthy human individuals. Worth noting for this clone: The antigen remains undetermined.

Germline-derived CDR1 and CDR2 are MDHEN and SYDVKM. This CDR3 contains 15 residues. The J segment lost 5 bases and the V segment lost 6 bases, leaving 5 bases of the junction unmatched. Study-wide results and caveats: At large depth, rarefaction still showed sorted-subset sequencing to be incomplete. Sharing across a few donors was seen in 4% to 6.5% of naive CD4 clonotypes.

CD8 cells classed as naive were CD45RO-negative and positively selected for CCR7, excluding terminally differentiated effector memory CD45RA+ cells. Some clones are missing from TCRdb's copy, which holds only in-frame ones; the method was immunoSEQ multiplex PCR. This sample carries about 1.9 million clones, approximately 92% of them seen once, and the ten largest clones take more than 1.5%. The source is a man aged 18 to 30 in good health. Some clones in this sample may be carry-over from other donors' samples. Material for sequencing was naive CD8+ T cells from PBMCs. The chain is built from TRBV28 and TRBJ2-1; TRBD2 aligns across 12 bases. The chain's CDR3 is CASRRGLAGNNEQFF. The CDR3 DNA reads TGTGCCAGCAGGCGCGGACTAGCGGGAAACAATGAGCAGTTCTTC.